This T cell receptor beta chain was identified during a study of OX40 agonist ivuxolimab in advanced cancers. CDR3 length equals 15 residues. V was clipped by 0 bases and J by 3 bases, with 12 bases between them. Germline V gene data show CDR1 as LNHNV and CDR2 as YYDKDF (reference sequence). Method: immunoSEQ multiplex PCR; TCRdb's copy keeps in-frame clones and lacks some. The sample lists over 95,000 clones, more than 85% seen once, with 0.25% to 0.35% in the top ten. This clonotype was sampled from an adult with an advanced solid tumor such as melanoma, head and neck, liver or kidney cancer. Sequencing used CD4+ or CD8+ T cells sorted from blood, obtained in a trial of the OX40 agonist ivuxolimab. This chain connects TRBV15 to TRBJ2-7; D possibly corresponds to TRBD2 (5 bases). The CDR3 region has the DNA TGTGCCACCAGCAGAGATGGGAGACATTTCTACGAGCAGTACTTC. Amino acid sequence: CATSRDGRHFYEQYF.